This paragraph reports one T cell receptor beta chain. Its specificity is not known. These data originate in a study of shared clonotypes between healthy human individuals. It was into CD45RA+ naive and CD45RA-negative memory subsets that the CD4+ cells were split. Across several immunoSEQ plates, the genomic DNA of each subset was split evenly. Sequencing used immunoSEQ multiplex PCR; TCRdb keeps in-frame clones, though not all of them. The sample holds some 680,000 clones; around 73% are singletons and the top ten take around 2%. Study-wide findings and caveats: Clonotypes not shared had lower generation probabilities than those common to all four donors. Generally, naive subsets came out with larger estimated richness than memory subsets.

Sequencing was carried out using memory CD4+ T cells sorted from blood. Specified subset: CD45RA-negative fraction. The receptor's source is a woman in her twenties or thirties in good health.

CDR3 protein: CASSQTGPNQPQHF. The CDR3, as DNA: TGTGCCAGTAGCCAGACAGGGCCCAATCAGCCCCAGCATTTT. The chain has TRBV19 and TRBJ1-5, with 7 bases lining up with TRBD1. V shed 6 bases and J 3 bases; nucleotides not matched to a gene: 5. Germline-derived CDR1 and CDR2 are LNHDA and SQIVND (reference sequence). The CDR3 covers 14 residues.